This T cell receptor beta chain derives from a study of T cell responses to AZD1222 COVID-19 vaccine. Looking at the study overall: It was second doses at about 4 or about 12 weeks that were pooled.

Clones were sequenced by immunoSEQ multiplex PCR, and TCRdb holds only the in-frame ones, with some missing. Altogether around 170,000 clones are present, approximately 90% being singletons, with the ten largest covering 0.99%. Between the trimmed V and J ends, which lost 5 bases and 5 bases, there was a span of 13 bases. There are 13 residues in the CDR3. The chain couples TRBV12-3 or TRBV12-4 to TRBJ2-7; D is unresolved. The clonotype was recovered from an adult in good health. The sample in question was peripheral blood, obtained on day 0 of AZD1222 vaccination. The CDR3 loop is CASSLVHSHEQYF. The CDR3 coding sequence is TGTGCCAGCAGTCTTGTGCACAGCCACGAGCAGTACTTC.